This TCR beta chain was obtained from a study of tumor and adjacent non-tumor tissue in lung cancer. Turning to the study itself: Around 4 million productive TCRbeta reads were obtained per sample on average. General study findings and limits: Shorter survival was associated with higher TCR diversity in tumors.

No cell sorting was done before RNA was extracted from the tissue. Newly diagnosed lung cancer patients had thoracic surgery in China, August–late 2014, without prior chemotherapy. In its sample, this clonotype was seen once. Its specificity is not known. CDR3 length equals 14 residues. Germline values: CDR1 PRHDT, CDR2 FYEKMQ (reference sequence). The V and J ends lost 3 bases and 1 base respectively, with 9 bases between them. Three rounds of nested PCR, following a modified ARM-PCR protocol, produced the TCRbeta library. TCRdb reprocessed the multiplex PCR reads via MiXCR and lists one record per CDR3 protein. The sample carries approximately 110,000 distinct CDR3 sequences, about 75% recorded once.

The chain has TRBV13 and TRBJ1-1; D not certain. The sample was lung tumor tissue. The TCR sequence derives from a woman in her fifties or sixties with non-small cell lung cancer. The CDR3 spells CASSLTYANTEAFF. As DNA, the CDR3 is TGTGCCAGCAGCTTGACCTATGCGAACACTGAAGCTTTCTTT. The full variable domain, its missing parts supplied by reference TRBV13 and TRBJ1-1, is AAGVIQSPRHLIKEKRETATLKCYPIPRHDTVYWYQQGPGQDPQFLISFYEKMQSDKGSIPDRFSAQQFSDYHSELNMSSLELGDSALYFCASSLTYANTEAFFGQGTRLTVV.